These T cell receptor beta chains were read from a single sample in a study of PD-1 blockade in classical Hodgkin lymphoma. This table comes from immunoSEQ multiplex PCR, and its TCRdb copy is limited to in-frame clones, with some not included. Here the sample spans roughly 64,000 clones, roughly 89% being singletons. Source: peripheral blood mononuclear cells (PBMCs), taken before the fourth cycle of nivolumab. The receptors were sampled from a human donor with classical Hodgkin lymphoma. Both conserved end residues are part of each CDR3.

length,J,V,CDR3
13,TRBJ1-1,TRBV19,CASSTQVKTEAFF
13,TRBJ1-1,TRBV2,CASNEVATAEAFF
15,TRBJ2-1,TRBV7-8,CASSSPRGVGNEQFF
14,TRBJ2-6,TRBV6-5,CASTRARGANVLTF
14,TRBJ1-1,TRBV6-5,CASREHRGNTEAFF
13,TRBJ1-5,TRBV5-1,CASSLVGDQPQHF
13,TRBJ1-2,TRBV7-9,CASSATVDYGYTF
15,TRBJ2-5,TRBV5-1,CASSDAGGSGQTQYF
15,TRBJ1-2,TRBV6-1,CASHLTGGRINGYTF
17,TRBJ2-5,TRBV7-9,CASSLGYGGGGQETQYF
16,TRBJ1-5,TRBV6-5,CASSYPRTDSNQPQHF
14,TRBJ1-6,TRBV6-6,CASSPDRVNSPLHF
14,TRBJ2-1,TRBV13,CASSLGSVGGEQFF
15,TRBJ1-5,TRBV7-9,CASSDIQGSNQPQHF
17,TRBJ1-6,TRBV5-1,CASSVTGKGSYNSPLHF
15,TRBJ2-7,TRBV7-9,CASSSSDRAPYEQYF
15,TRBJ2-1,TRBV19,CASSIAGVFYNEQFF
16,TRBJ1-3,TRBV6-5,CASSYSIGYSGNTIYF
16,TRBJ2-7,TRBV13,CASSLARTGLNYEQYF
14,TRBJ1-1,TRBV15,CATSQLTGGTEAFF
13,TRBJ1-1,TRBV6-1,CASSEKRNTEAFF
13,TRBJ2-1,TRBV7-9,CASPRVGYDEQFF
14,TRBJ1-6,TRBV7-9,CASSFEGARSPLHF
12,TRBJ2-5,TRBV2,CASRGDQETQYF
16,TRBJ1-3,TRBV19,CASSIDLGTTGNTIYF
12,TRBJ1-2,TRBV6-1,CASDPEGHGYTF
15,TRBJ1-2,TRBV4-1,CASSGVEGDFNGYTF
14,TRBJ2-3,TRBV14,CASSPRLGGDTQYF
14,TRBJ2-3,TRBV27,CASSFARITDTQYF
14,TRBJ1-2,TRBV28,CASSLDLENYGYTF
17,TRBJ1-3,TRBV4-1,CASSQIVGAVGGNTIYF
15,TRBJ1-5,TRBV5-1,CASSPGVGGNQPQHF
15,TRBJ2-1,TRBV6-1,CASSVTGGWNNEQFF
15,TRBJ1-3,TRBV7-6,CASSSPRGGGNTIYF
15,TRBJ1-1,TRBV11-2,CASSQRATPNTEAFF
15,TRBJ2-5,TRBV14,CASSRIGGAGETQYF
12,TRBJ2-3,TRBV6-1,CASCGSTDTQYF
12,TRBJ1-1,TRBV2,CASYFYDTEAFF
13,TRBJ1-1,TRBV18,CASSPGGLTEAFF
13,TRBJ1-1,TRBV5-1,CASSLNRNTEAFF
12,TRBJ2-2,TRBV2,CASSDDTGELFF
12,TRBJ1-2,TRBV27,CASRGQYYGYTF
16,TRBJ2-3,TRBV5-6,CASSTRPQGWTDTQYF